These 17 T cell receptor beta chains came from one sample sequenced in a study of blood T cell repertoires in COVID-19. This table comes from immunoSEQ multiplex PCR, and its TCRdb copy is limited to in-frame clones, with some not included. The sample contains a few hundred thousand clones, around 84% of which appear only once. The sample was PBMCs or T cells enriched from blood (not recorded which). Source of these receptors: a woman aged 50 to 60 who had been exposed to COVID-19.

This chain connects TRBV9 to TRBJ1-3; TRBD1 aligns across 12 bases. Germline loops: CDR1 SGDLS, CDR2 YYNGEE. CDR3 length: 16 amino acids. Trimming at V came to 2 bases and at J to 4 bases, leaving 4 bases not matched to a gene. The CDR3 region is CASSVWDRGPGNTIYF. Written as DNA, the CDR3 is TGTGCCAGCAGCGTGTGGGACAGGGGGCCAGGAAACACCATATATTTT. The variable domain in full, completed from reference TRBV9 and TRBJ1-3, reads DSGVTQTPKHLITATGQRVTLRCSPRSGDLSVYWYQQSLDQGLQFLIQYYNGEERAKGNILERFSAQQFPDLHSELNLSSLELGDSALYFCASSVWDRGPGNTIYFGEGSWLTVV.

V gene TRBV5-1 combines with J gene TRBJ1-2; D is unclear. Germline V CDR1 and CDR2: SGHRS, YFSETQ. Trimming removed 0 bases at V and 4 bases at J, with 13 bases between. This CDR3 region has 15 residues. The CDR3 spells CASSLVGGVVYGYTF. CDR3 DNA: TGCGCCAGCAGCTTGGTCGGAGGAGTCGTCTATGGCTACACCTTC.

The chain recombines TRBV27 with TRBJ1-1, with 8 bases lining up with TRBD1. This CDR3 comprises 15 residues. Trimming took 3 bases from V and 2 from J; bases not matched to a gene: 5. The germline V gene encodes CDR1 MNHEY and CDR2 SMNVEV (reference sequence). The CDR3 loop is CASSLQGALNTEAFF. The CDR3 bases are TGTGCCAGCAGTTTGCAGGGGGCCCTAAACACTGAAGCTTTCTTT.

The V gene is TRBV5-1, the J gene TRBJ2-3, with D maybe TRBD1 (6 bases). Germline CDR1 SGHRS, CDR2 YFSETQ. This CDR3 region has 13 residues. V was cut by 1 base and J by 5 bases, with 8 bases left in between. The CDR3 nucleotides read TGCGCCAGCAGCTTGCAGGGGTTAGATACGCAGTATTTT. As protein: CASSLQGLDTQYF.

In DNA form, the CDR3 reads TGCGCCAGCAGCCAAGAAAGGTTGAGGGGGGGCGACGATACGCAGTATTTT. It encodes CASSQERLRGGDDTQYF. The genes are TRBV4-1 and TRBJ2-3; D is possibly TRBD2 (7 bases). The V and J ends lost 0 bases and 6 bases respectively, with 19 bases between them. The CDR3 loop spans 17 amino acids. CDR1 and CDR2 (germline): MGHRA, YSYEKL.

The rearrangement uses TRBV6-5 and TRBJ2-5; D is perhaps TRBD1 (5 bases). Germline CDR1 is MNHEY and CDR2 is SVGAGI. V gave up 6 bases and J gave up 3 bases, with 17 bases separating them. The CDR3 runs 15 residues. The CDR3 sequence: CASSMGQGEKETQYF. The CDR3 bases are TGTGCCAGCAGCATGGGCCAGGGTGAAAAAGAGACCCAGTACTTC.

This sequence joins TRBV5-1 and TRBJ2-6, with TRBD1 as a possible D gene (6 bases). CDR3 length equals 20 residues. Germline CDR1 and CDR2: SGHRS and YFSETQ. V shed 3 bases and J shed 0 bases, with 22 bases lying between them. The CDR3 region is CASSSEFPILDSSGANVLTF. The CDR3 DNA reads TGCGCCAGCAGCTCCGAATTTCCTATATTGGACAGCTCTGGGGCCAACGTCCTGACTTTC. Complete variable domain (other parts from reference TRBV5-1 and TRBJ2-6): KAGVTQTPRYLIKTRGQQVTLSCSPISGHRSVSWYQQTPGQGLQFLFEYFSETQRNKGNFPGRFSGRQFSNSRSEMNVSTLELGDSALYLCASSSEFPILDSSGANVLTFGAGSRLTVL.

The chain combines TRBV12-5 with TRBJ1-2; D call uncertain. Trimming pared 4 bases from V and 0 bases from J, leaving 6 bases between. The CDR3 consists of 13 residues. In germline, CDR1 is LGHNT, CDR2 FRNRAP. CDR3 amino acids: CASGSTANYGYTF. The DNA for the CDR3 is TGTGCTAGTGGTTCCACAGCTAACTATGGCTACACCTTC.

The rearrangement joins TRBV30 to TRBJ1-1; tentative D call: TRBD1 (5 bases). The V end lost 0 bases, the J end lost 4 bases, and 9 bases lay between the germline ends. CDR1 GTSNPN and CDR2 SVGIG come from the germline V gene (reference sequence). The CDR3 is 13 residues long. Written as DNA, the CDR3 is TGTGCCTGGAGTGTGAGGGGAGGCACTGAAGCTTTCTTT. Residues: CAWSVRGGTEAFF. Variable domain in full (rest from reference TRBV30 and TRBJ1-1): SQTIHQWPATLVQPVGSPLSLECTVEGTSNPNLYWYRQAAGRGLQLLFYSVGIGQISSEVPQNLSASRPQDRQFILSSKKLLLSDSGFYLCAWSVRGGTEAFFGQGTRLTVV.

This clone has a handful of counts. The chain has TRBV7-2 and TRBJ1-3; D uncertain. From germline, CDR1 is SGHTA and CDR2 FQGNSA. The CDR3 consists of 17 residues. The V end was cut by 5 bases, the J end by 0 bases, with 17 bases between. The CDR3, as DNA: TGTGCCAGCAGCGCGTTCCCCAAAGGAGTCTCTGGAAACACCATATATTTT. Translation: CASSAFPKGVSGNTIYF.

This chain joins TRBV5-1 and TRBJ2-7, with TRBD2 identical over 7 bases. CDR3 length: 15 residues. CDR1 is SGHRS, CDR2 YFSETQ, per germline. V was pared by 0 bases and J by 5 bases, with 8 bases of the junction left unmatched. The CDR3 DNA follows: TGCGCCAGCAGCTTGGGAATGGGGGGAGGGAACGAGCAGTACTTC. Translating gives CASSLGMGGGNEQYF.

The gene calls are TRBV14 and TRBJ1-2; weak D call: TRBD1 (5 bases). Trimming removed 0 bases from V and 4 bases from J, with 12 bases in between. The CDR3 runs 15 residues. CDR1 and CDR2 (germline): SGHDN, FVKESK. For the CDR3, the DNA is TGTGCCAGCAGCCAAGAGGGGGGAATAAGCTATGGCTACACCTTC. It translates to CASSQEGGISYGYTF.

The V call is TRBV2, the J call TRBJ1-5, with D perhaps TRBD1 (5 bases). With 4 bases removed from V and 9 bases from J, the gap between germline ends came to 13 bases. The CDR3 consists of 13 residues. In germline, CDR1 is SNHLY, CDR2 FYNNEI. The DNA for the CDR3 is TGTGCCAGCAGTGGGGGCGGTCGGCGGCCCCAGCATTTT. This encodes CASSGGGRRPQHF.

The CDR3 loop reads CASTDRGLNEKLFF. Written as DNA, the CDR3 is TGCGCCAGCACCGACAGGGGGCTAAATGAAAAACTGTTTTTT. J is TRBJ1-4 and V is TRBV10-2; 10 nucleotides agree with TRBD1. Trimming at V came to 7 bases and at J to 5 bases, leaving 4 bases not matched to a gene. Per the germline V gene, CDR1 is WSHSY and CDR2 is SAAADI. The CDR3 spans 14 residues.

This rearrangement joins TRBV4-1 to TRBJ1-5; D ambiguous. The germline V and J ends were trimmed by 7 bases and 1 base, with 14 bases remaining between them. CDR3 length equals 15 residues. Per germline, CDR1 MGHRA and CDR2 YSYEKL. CDR3 region: CASTRDFMSNQPQHF. The DNA for the CDR3 is TGCGCCAGCACCCGGGATTTCATGAGCAATCAGCCCCAGCATTTT.

This clone occurred a few times. The chain combines TRBV2 with TRBJ2-7, with 7 bases that match TRBD1. After removal of 6 bases from V and 2 bases from J, the junction contained 10 bases not matched to a gene. Germline CDR1 SNHLY, CDR2 FYNNEI. This CDR3 comprises 15 residues. In nucleotides, the CDR3 is TGTGCCAGCAGGATGCCCGCCAGGGGGACCTACGAGCAGTACTTC. Translated, it gives CASRMPARGTYEQYF.

This chain joins TRBV7-7 and TRBJ1-1; D ambiguous. Germline assignment: CDR1 SSHAT and CDR2 FNYEAQ (reference sequence). This CDR3 contains 13 residues. Trimming left V 2 bases short and J 1 base short, with 5 bases between. CDR3 nucleotides: TGTGCCAGCAGCTTAAGACAGAACACTGAAGCTTTCTTT. This translates into CASSLRQNTEAFF. Supplemented by reference TRBV7-7 and TRBJ1-1, the full variable domain reads GAGVSQSPRYKVTKRGQDVTLRCDPISSHATLYWYQQALGQGPEFLTYFNYEAQPDKSGLPSDRFSAERPEGSISTLTIQRTEQRDSAMYRCASSLRQNTEAFFGQGTRLTVV.